A selection of T cell receptor beta chains follows, all from one sample in a study of T cells in Graves' hyperthyroidism and ophthalmopathy. TCRdb itself ran the multiplex PCR reads through MiXCR, one entry per CDR3 protein. The table has more than 550,000 distinct CDR3 sequences, 15% to 20% seen once. Sequences were obtained from blood. These receptors were collected from a woman between 45 and 65 years old with Graves' hyperthyroidism that later progressed to Graves' ophthalmopathy. Both conserved end residues are part of each CDR3. D genes are given only for firm matches. Where a row states a size, it is once, few, many or the class of an expanded clone; other rows omit it.

J gene,clone size,V gene,D gene,CDR3 protein,CDR3 DNA
TRBJ2-7,many,TRBV3-1,TRBD2,CASSQAGAGDSYEQYF,TGTGCCAGCAGCCAAGCTGGAGCGGGGGACTCCTACGAGCAGTACTTC
TRBJ2-5,-,TRBV5-6,TRBD2,CASSAGRRETQYF,TGTGCCAGCAGCGCCGGGAGGCGGGAGACCCAGTACTTC
TRBJ2-2,-,TRBV18,-,CASSPDDGELFF,TGTGCCAGCTCACCGGACGACGGGGAGCTGTTTTTT
TRBJ2-5,once,TRBV7-9,TRBD2,CASRPHLAGAGETQYF,TGTGCCAGCAGACCCCATCTAGCGGGGGCGGGAGAGACCCAGTACTTC
TRBJ1-2,many,TRBV30,TRBD1,CAWSGDSLFNYGYTF,TGTGCCTGGAGCGGGGACAGCTTATTCAACTATGGCTACACCTTC
TRBJ1-2,many,TRBV20-1,TRBD1,CSAQTGVANYGYTF,TGCAGTGCTCAAACAGGGGTCGCGAACTATGGCTACACCTTC
TRBJ1-4,few,TRBV20-1,-,CSARDRVRTNEKLFF,TGCAGTGCTAGAGACAGGGTGCGGACTAATGAAAAACTGTTTTTT
TRBJ1-3,-,TRBV5-4,-,CASSLGGNSGNTIYF,TGTGCCAGCAGCTTGGGCGGGAACTCTGGAAACACCATATATTTT
TRBJ2-2,few,TRBV27,-,CASSPSSRHGELFF,TGTGCCAGCAGTCCCTCCTCTAGGCACGGGGAGCTGTTTTTT
TRBJ2-1,-,TRBV5-1,TRBD2,CASSFGSGDNEQFF,TGCGCCAGCAGCTTTGGTAGCGGGGACAATGAGCAGTTCTTC
TRBJ1-1,many,TRBV5-6,-,CASSLAPGVNTEAFF,TGTGCCAGCAGCTTGGCGCCAGGGGTGAACACTGAAGCTTTCTTT
TRBJ1-6,few,TRBV7-9,TRBD1,CASSPYRGTDYNSPLHF,TGTGCCAGCAGTCCATACAGGGGAACGGACTATAATTCACCCCTCCACTTT
TRBJ2-7,many,TRBV2,TRBD1,CASAVGQLNYEQYF,TGTGCCAGCGCCGTGGGACAGTTAAATTACGAGCAGTACTTC
TRBJ2-1,-,TRBV14,-,CASSQEPGVYNEQFF,TGTGCCAGCAGCCAAGAACCAGGAGTTTACAATGAGCAGTTCTTC
TRBJ2-1,few,TRBV7-9,TRBD2,CASSLSRGGINEQFF,TGTGCCAGCAGCTTATCGCGGGGGGGTATTAATGAGCAGTTCTTC
TRBJ2-1,many,TRBV20-1,TRBD1,CSAGQGVNEQFF,TGCAGTGCCGGACAGGGGGTAAATGAGCAGTTCTTC
TRBJ2-1,-,TRBV7-3,TRBD2,CASSLNQWGGSYNEQFF,TGTGCCAGCAGCTTAAATCAGTGGGGGGGGTCCTACAATGAGCAGTTCTTC
TRBJ2-6,-,TRBV20-1,TRBD1,CSVRGGTEGSGANVLTF,TGCAGTGTGAGAGGTGGGACAGAGGGATCTGGGGCCAACGTCCTGACTTTC
TRBJ2-3,-,TRBV6-5,-,CASSYSRIPATDTQYF,TGTGCCAGCAGTTACTCCCGCATACCCGCCACAGATACGCAGTATTTT
TRBJ2-4,-,TRBV18,-,CASSPDPNIQYF,TGTGCCAGCTCACCCGATCCTAACATTCAGTACTTC
TRBJ2-1,few,TRBV7-9,-,CASSPKRGEPPYNEQFF,TGTGCCAGCAGCCCAAAACGGGGCGAGCCGCCGTACAATGAGCAGTTCTTC
TRBJ2-1,-,TRBV14,TRBD1,CASSQLGQGSYNEQFF,TGTGCCAGCAGCCAATTGGGACAGGGGTCCTACAATGAGCAGTTCTTC
TRBJ2-1,few,TRBV13,TRBD1,CASSLDRDRVYNEQFF,TGTGCCAGCAGCTTAGATCGGGACAGGGTCTACAATGAGCAGTTCTTC
TRBJ1-1,many,TRBV12-3/TRBV12-4,-,CASTERGLNTEAFF,TGTGCCAGCACCGAGAGAGGGTTGAACACTGAAGCTTTCTTT
TRBJ2-2,-,TRBV7-9,TRBD2,CASTHGGDTGELFF,TGTGCCAGCACCCATGGGGGGGACACCGGGGAGCTGTTTTTT
TRBJ1-1,-,TRBV7-9,-,CASSLDKRLLMNTEAFF,TGTGCCAGCAGCTTAGATAAACGTCTTTTAATGAACACTGAAGCTTTCTTT
TRBJ2-5,many,TRBV7-9,-,CASSLPGTLQETQYF,TGTGCCAGCAGCTTACCCGGGACACTCCAAGAGACCCAGTACTTC
TRBJ2-6,few,TRBV29-1,-,CSVDRTNVLTF,TGCAGCGTTGACCGGACCAACGTCCTGACTTTC
TRBJ2-3,many,TRBV18,-,CASSPTVPSSTDTQYF,TGTGCCAGCTCACCGACAGTCCCATCTAGCACAGATACGCAGTATTTT